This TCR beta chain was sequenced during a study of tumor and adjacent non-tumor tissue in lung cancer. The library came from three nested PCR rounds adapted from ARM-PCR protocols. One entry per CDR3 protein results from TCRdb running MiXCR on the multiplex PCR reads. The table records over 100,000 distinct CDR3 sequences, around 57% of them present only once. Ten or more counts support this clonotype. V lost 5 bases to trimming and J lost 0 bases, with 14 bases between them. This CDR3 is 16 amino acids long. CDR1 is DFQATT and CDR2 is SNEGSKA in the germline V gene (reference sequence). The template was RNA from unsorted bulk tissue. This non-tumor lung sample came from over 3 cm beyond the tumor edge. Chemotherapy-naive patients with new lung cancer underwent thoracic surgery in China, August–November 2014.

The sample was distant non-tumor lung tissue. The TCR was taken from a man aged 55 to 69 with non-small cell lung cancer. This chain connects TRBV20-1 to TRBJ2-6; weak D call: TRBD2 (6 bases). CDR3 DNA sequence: TGCAGTGCTCACGGGGACTCCCGCTCTGGGGCCAACGTCCTGACTTTC. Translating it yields CSAHGDSRSGANVLTF.